This is a list of T cell receptor beta chains from one sample in a study of cytomegalovirus exposure and HLA in healthy donors. Some clones are missing from TCRdb's copy, which holds only in-frame ones; the method was immunoSEQ multiplex PCR. The table records 150,000 or so clones, around 84% of them present only once. The sample comprised PBMCs. These receptors all stem from a male donor in good health and CMV-seropositive. Both conserved end residues are part of each CDR3. Each record gives: J gene, CDR3 length, V gene, D gene, clone size, CDR3 DNA, CDR3 protein. A D gene is named only where the DNA matches it firmly. The listing skips clone size in some rows; elsewhere it reads once, few, many or a size class.

>TRBJ2-7|13|TRBV4-3|TRBD1|NA
TGCGCCAGCAGCCACGACAGGGGAGACGAGCAGTACTTC
CASSHDRGDEQYF
>TRBJ2-7|15|TRBV15|TRBD2|few
TGTGCCACCAGCGAGACTAGCGGGGCGTCCTACGAGCAGTACTTC
CATSETSGASYEQYF
>TRBJ1-4|17|TRBV5-5|NA|NA
TGTGCCAGCAGCTTGGGTCCACAGTTGATAACTAATGAAAAACTGTTTTTT
CASSLGPQLITNEKLFF
>TRBJ2-6|17|TRBV6-1|NA|NA
TGTGCCAGCAGTGACAGGGCCTCCGGCTCTGGGGCCAACGGCCTGACTTTC
CASSDRASGSGANGLTF
>TRBJ2-3|15|TRBV10-2|TRBD2|NA
TGCGCCAGCAGTAAACGACTAGCGGAATACGATACGCAGTATTTT
CASSKRLAEYDTQYF
>TRBJ1-2|15|TRBV11-2|NA|NA
TGTGCCAGCAGCTTCGCGGCCTCCGAAGGTTGGGGCTACACCTTC
CASSFAASEGWGYTF
>TRBJ1-1|11|TRBV11-2|TRBD1|NA
TGTGCCAGCAGCCGGGAGGGGGCTGGTTTCTTT
CASSREGAGFF
>TRBJ2-7|13|TRBV30|NA|NA
TGTGCCTGGATCCGGGACAATACCTACGAGCAGTACTTC
CAWIRDNTYEQYF
>TRBJ1-4|16|TRBV9|TRBD1|NA
TGTGCCAGCAGCGCCAGGGGGCGCGGGACTAATGAAAAACTGTTTTTT
CASSARGRGTNEKLFF
>TRBJ2-1|13|TRBV11-3|NA|NA
TGTGCCAGCAGCTTAGCCCCCGGGGTGAGGCAGTTCTTC
CASSLAPGVRQFF
>TRBJ1-2|16|TRBV15|NA|once
TGTGCCACCAGCCCCTCCGGGACGCGGGAAAACTATGGCTACACCTTC
CATSPSGTRENYGYTF
>TRBJ1-3|16|TRBV9|NA|few
TGTGCCAGCAGCGGGGGGCCCGGCGAATTTGGAGACACCATATATTTT
CASSGGPGEFGDTIYF
>TRBJ2-7|13|TRBV27|NA|few
TGTGCCAGCAGATTCAGAACCCTGGTCGAGCAGTACTTC
CASRFRTLVEQYF
>TRBJ1-5|12|TRBV28|TRBD1|NA
TGTACCACAGGGGTGGGCAATCAGCCCCAGCATTTT
CTTGVGNQPQHF
>TRBJ2-5|18|TRBV7-9|TRBD2|few
TGTGCCAGCAGCCCCCCGGGACTAGCGGGAGGGCCTCAAGAGACCCAGTACTTC
CASSPPGLAGGPQETQYF
>TRBJ2-7|13|TRBV9|NA|NA
TGTGCCAGCAGCGGGACTGGGACCTACGAGCAGTACTTC
CASSGTGTYEQYF
>TRBJ1-6|14|TRBV5-5|NA|NA
TGTGCCAGCAGCAGGGGGTCGGGTAATTCACCCCTCCACTTT
CASSRGSGNSPLHF
>TRBJ1-4|15|TRBV18|NA|NA
TGTGCCAGCTCACCCTCCGGGCCGCGGGAAGAAAAACTGTTTTTT
CASSPSGPREEKLFF
>TRBJ2-7|14|TRBV6-1|TRBD1|NA
TGTGCCAGCATACCCGGCAGGGGGTTCTACGAGCAGTACTTC
CASIPGRGFYEQYF
>TRBJ2-7|13|TRBV6-5|TRBD2|NA
TGTGCCAGCCGGACTAGCGGGACCTACGAGCAGTACTTC
CASRTSGTYEQYF
>TRBJ1-2|13|TRBV28|NA|NA
TGTGCCAGCAGTTTAGGACTGCTCTATGGCTACACCTTC
CASSLGLLYGYTF
>TRBJ1-6|13|TRBV7-2|NA|NA
TGTGCCAGCAGCTCGAATGAGGGCCCACCCCTCCACTTT
CASSSNEGPPLHF
>TRBJ2-2|15|TRBV7-8|NA|NA
TGTGCCAGCAGCTTAGGAACCCCGGGGACCGGGGAGCTGTTTTTT
CASSLGTPGTGELFF
>TRBJ1-2|17|TRBV7-8|NA|NA
TGTGCCAGCAGCTTAGCACCCACTGGAGGGGTTAACTATGGCTACACCTTC
CASSLAPTGGVNYGYTF
>TRBJ1-1|13|TRBV7-9|NA|once
TGTGCCAGCAGCTTCCAAGGGGACACTGAAGCTTTCTTT
CASSFQGDTEAFF
>TRBJ2-1|13|TRBV30|TRBD2|NA
TGTGCCTACCTACTAGCGTCCTACAATGAGCAGTTCTTC
CAYLLASYNEQFF
>TRBJ1-2|15|TRBV30|TRBD1|NA
TGTGCCTGGAGTAACCGGGACAGGGGCAACTATGGCTACACCTTC
CAWSNRDRGNYGYTF
>TRBJ1-4|13|TRBV7-8|TRBD1|few
TGTGCCAGCACAGGGGGCCTCAGTGAAAAACTGTTTTTT
CASTGGLSEKLFF
>TRBJ2-6|17|TRBV7-2|NA|once
TGTGCCAGCAGCCAGGGGCAGACACTCTCTGGGGCCAACGGCCTGACTTTC
CASSQGQTLSGANGLTF
>TRBJ2-2|16|TRBV10-2|TRBD2|NA
TGCGCCAGCAGTGGGGGGATAGCGGGGGGAACCGGGGAGCTGTTTTTT
CASSGGIAGGTGELFF
>TRBJ2-7|16|TRBV28|TRBD1|NA
TGTGCCAGCAGCCCAGCGCACCAGACAGGGTCCCCCGAGCAGTACTTC
CASSPAHQTGSPEQYF
>TRBJ2-7|15|TRBV11-2|TRBD1|NA
TGTGCCAGCAGCTCCCGGGACAGGGATCACTACGAGCAGTACTTC
CASSSRDRDHYEQYF
>TRBJ2-7|17|TRBV27|TRBD2|NA
TGTGCCAGCAGTTTATCGGTGGGAAGCGGGAGGGTTTACGAGCAGTACTTC
CASSLSVGSGRVYEQYF